The T cell receptor beta chain under discussion was sequenced for a study of shared clonotypes between healthy human individuals (TCRdb year 2020). About the study as a whole: Two women and three men aged 18 to 49 years were included in the cohort. Per donor, leukapheresis produced somewhere between about 0.94 and 8.9 billion PBMCs. To estimate repertoire size and how much clonotypes are shared between individuals, the study performed deep sequencing of blood TCR repertoires from a handful of healthy adults. Different laboratories and diverse techniques were used to prepare libraries and sequence TCR repertoires, to increase sequencing depth and limit assay-specific biases. For each donor, CD4 naive and CD4 memory were each run on three plates, CD8 naive on two plates, and CD8 memory on one plate.

To note about this clone: The antigen it recognizes is unknown. Base quality data are lacking; no much larger clone is found one base away.

Healthy HIV-negative adults with no recently reported acute infections or vaccinations were included as donors. Every donor was a Caucasian adult residing in Nashville, Tennessee, USA. CD4+ T cells were enriched by magnetic negative selection; naive cells were then positively selected on CD45RA, and the negative fraction formed the memory subset. After blood collection by leukapheresis, PBMCs were isolated using Ficoll-Histopaque density gradient centrifugation and then cryopreserved in the vapor phase of liquid nitrogen. Analytical flow cytometry was used to check the purity and quantity of each magnetically sorted T cell population. Genomic DNA was isolated from each sorted fraction and quantified by UV absorbance on a Nanodrop 2000c. The research as a whole found: Across four donors, approximately 5% of naive CD4, more than 3% of naive CD8, 2% to 2.5% of memory CD4, and 0.4% to 0.45% of memory CD8 clonotypes were shared. Sampling was limited to blood, and TCR repertoires in tissue likely differ from TCR repertoires in blood. The small number of donors limited the genetic and exposure-history diversity represented. Naive subsets generally had larger estimated clonotype richness than memory subsets did. Pairwise subsampling indicated that sequencing depth was expected to affect the degree of clonotype sharing among donors. Higher generation probabilities were observed for clonotypes shared by all four sorted-subset donors than for non-shared clonotypes. Even with the large sequencing depth, rarefaction of the sorted-subset datasets indicated that sequencing was incomplete.

The germline ends are 16 bases apart after V is trimmed by 4 bases and J by 7 bases. The CDR3 covers 15 residues, taking in both the cysteine and the phenylalanine. The entry retains the CDR3 DNA only, 45 bases that are in frame from base 1. Sequences MNHNS (CDR1) and SASEGT (CDR2) are obtained from the germline V gene. TCR CDR3 regions were amplified from genomic DNA by multiplex PCR using the deep immunoSEQ assay. Genomic DNA extracted from each cell subset was distributed evenly over all wells of several immunoSEQ 96-well plates, and each plate served as one replicate. For sorted subsets, around 0.2 ug of genomic DNA, equivalent to some 30,000 T cell genomes, went into each replicate PCR. Purified libraries were measured with a Qubit 3.0 fluorometer, size-checked on a Bioanalyzer 2100, and measured again with the KAPA Library Quantification kit. Each immunoSEQ 96-well plate was sequenced on its own single-read 150-cycle Illumina NextSeq 550 flow cell. For the original study's pipeline: Because only junctional sequences without quality scores were contained in the immunoSEQ output, filtering matching that applied to full-length reads could not be performed. To assign V/J genes and CDR3, sequences were annotated against IMGT germline references using PyIR, a Python wrapper for IgBLAST v1.9. Reads were removed for weak V/J assignments (E-value above 1e-6), missing CDR3, stop codons, out-of-frame junctions, or ambiguous translated residues. A V3J clonotype was defined by an identical inferred V gene, J gene, and CDR3 amino acid sequence. Percentage overlap between repertoires was computed as shared unique clonotypes divided by the size of the smaller repertoire. Richness of each repertoire was evaluated using RTK rarefaction, the Chao1 estimator, and Recon v2.1 estimates of unobserved clonotypes. OLGA was used to compute generation probabilities for all TCRbeta clonotypes that the gDNA method yielded from a handful of donors. In its TCRdb copy, this immuneACCESS table keeps in-frame sequences only and misses some clones. Where compared with another copy, unresolved V genes explain less than half of these, and the others have no known cause. V, J and clone size are taken as reported in that table, and D and trimming were inferred from the DNA itself. The sample table records a few million clones; around 94% of these occur just once. The ten largest make up about 0.13% of the sample.

The clonotype was recovered from a young man in good health. Recombination connected TRBV6-1 to TRBJ1-4, with the D gene uncertain. The sequencing sample was made of naive CD4+ T cells sorted from blood. The sample's cell subset or site label, decoded: CD45RA+ positively selected. The nucleotides are TGTGCCAGCAGTGCCCGCCAGGAGCCCGGTGAAAAACTGTTTTTT. Translated, it reads CASSARQEPGEKLFF.